This entry lists 32 T cell receptor beta chains sequenced from one sample in a study of T cells expressing NK-cell markers (dated by TCRdb to 2019 to 2021). The library was obtained by 5' RACE. The listed sequencing device is Illumina HiSeq 2000. Once TCRdb had reprocessed the reads, it stored one entry per CDR3 protein sequence and supplied no DNA. The sample's clone listing holds fewer than 550,000 distinct CDR3 sequences. The ten most abundant clones make up 1.4% of the sample. Sequenced: blood T cells: a sorted CD56 or NKG2C T cell subset, CD4+ or CD8+ T cells, or bulk PBMC T cells (not recorded which). These receptors originate from a woman aged 50 to 65 in good health. Donor details come from another sample of the same person, matched by shared clones.

The chain couples TRBV20-1 to TRBJ1-1; the TCRdb call, TRBD1, lacks DNA for checking. Germline V gene sequence: CDR1 DFQATT, CDR2 SNEGSKA (reference sequence). The length of the CDR3 is 16 residues. This chain's CDR3 is CSARSRVRGRFTEAFF.

The chain joins TRBV28 to TRBJ1-2. The CDR3 covers 14 residues. Germline CDR1 and CDR2: MDHEN and SYDVKM. This chain's CDR3 is CASSFRGRNYGYTF.

The CDR3 loop reads CAWRPGPLMFEQYF. The chain carries TRBV30 and TRBJ2-7; as DNA is missing, the TRBD1 call by TCRdb cannot be tested. The V gene's germline CDR1 is GTSNPN and CDR2 SVGIG (reference sequence). The CDR3 contains 14 residues.

This chain connects TRBV5-1 to TRBJ2-5; TCRdb outputs TRBD1, but without DNA this stays unchecked. CDR1 SGHRS and CDR2 YFSETQ come from the germline V gene. This CDR3 is 14 amino acids long. CDR3 sequence: CASSRRDRQETQYF.

The chain carries TRBV11-2 and TRBJ2-2; TCRdb proposes TRBD2, but this gene call is untestable without DNA. The CDR3 contains 16 residues. CDR1 and CDR2 from the germline V gene are SGHAT and FQNNGV. The CDR3 region is CASSLVGLATTGELFF.

The chain employs TRBV4-2 and TRBJ2-2. Germline-derived CDR1 and CDR2 are LGHNA and YNFKEQ. This CDR3 region has 15 residues. CDR3 amino acids: CASSQGAANTGELFF.

The chain carries TRBV5-1 and TRBJ1-1. The CDR3 is 16 residues long. CDR1 is SGHRS and CDR2 is YFSETQ in the germline V gene. CDR3 sequence reads: CASSSGLDAGNTEAFF.

This chain uses TRBV6-6 with TRBJ1-5; as DNA is missing, the TRBD1 call by TCRdb cannot be tested. Per the germline V gene, CDR1 is MNHNY and CDR2 is SVGAGI (reference sequence). This CDR3 has 16 amino acids. Here the CDR3 reads CASSSTGGGSNQPQHF.

The chain is built from TRBV7-8 and TRBJ2-7; the D gene TCRdb calls, TRBD1, cannot be checked with no DNA. Germline V gives CDR1 SGHVS, CDR2 FQNEAQ. The CDR3 has 15 residues. The chain's CDR3 is CASSLATGPAYEQYF.

The CDR3 loop is CASSQDPIARRRDTQYF. The V call is TRBV4-1, the J call TRBJ2-3. The CDR3 extends over 17 amino acids. CDR1 and CDR2 (germline): MGHRA, YSYEKL.

The gene calls are TRBV4-1 and TRBJ2-1; lacking DNA, the TRBD1 call made by TCRdb goes unchecked. This CDR3 contains 16 residues. The germline V gene has CDR1 MGHRA and CDR2 YSYEKL. The CDR3 reads CASSHQPGPVGYEQFF.

The rearrangement links TRBV12-3 or TRBV12-4 to TRBJ2-2; no DNA is available, so the TRBD1 call from TCRdb remains unchecked. The CDR3 is 14 residues long. CDR3 sequence: CASSPTGLGGELFF.

The V and J genes are TRBV6-2 or TRBV6-3 and TRBJ2-7; TCRdb reports TRBD1, a call that lacks DNA to check it against. Germline CDR1 is MNHEY and CDR2 is SVGEGT. This CDR3 region has 12 residues. The chain's CDR3 is CASSNARSEQYF.

This chain connects TRBV7-6 to TRBJ2-3. This CDR3 region has 15 residues. The germline CDR1 and CDR2 sequences are SGHVS and FNYEAQ. Here the CDR3 reads CASSLGLGLADTQYF.

V usage is TRBV24-1 and J usage is TRBJ2-1; the TCRdb D gene call, TRBD1, has no DNA to confirm it. Germline values: CDR1 KGHDR, CDR2 SFDVKD. CDR3 length: 13 residues. CDR3 region: CATSDGPGTEQFF.

This chain uses TRBV4-1 with TRBJ1-2. The CDR3 has 11 residues. The germline CDR1 and CDR2 sequences are MGHRA and YSYEKL. The CDR3 sequence is CASSHSYGYTF.

The CDR3 loop reads CASSQEVGGQGQGYTF. The chain uses TRBV14 and TRBJ1-2; TCRdb outputs TRBD1, but without DNA this stays unchecked. CDR1 is SGHDN and CDR2 is FVKESK in the germline V gene. This CDR3 comprises 16 residues.

J is TRBJ1-2 and V is TRBV20-1. The CDR3 length is 13 residues. CDR1 is DFQATT, CDR2 SNEGSKA, per germline (reference sequence). CDR3 region: CSARDEKSLGYTF.

This sequence joins TRBV12-3 or TRBV12-4 and TRBJ2-3; TCRdb returns TRBD2, unconfirmable since there is no DNA. The CDR3 totals 14 residues. The CDR3 reads CASLAGPDTDTQYF.

The chain uses TRBV3-1 and TRBJ1-2. Germline assignment: CDR1 LGHDT and CDR2 YNNKEL (reference sequence). The CDR3 runs to 12 residues. CDR3 in amino acids: CASSQKSGGYTF.

This chain connects TRBV7-9 to TRBJ2-3; TCRdb designates TRBD1, a call that cannot be tested without DNA. The germline V gene has CDR1 SEHNR and CDR2 FQNEAQ (reference sequence). The CDR3 contains 14 residues. This CDR3 is CASSLGPTTDTQYF.

The chain links TRBV6-5 to TRBJ2-2. The CDR3 runs 11 residues. Per the germline V gene, CDR1 is MNHEY and CDR2 is SVGAGI. Here the CDR3 reads CATYLRGELFF.

The V gene is TRBV5-1, the J gene TRBJ2-4; no DNA is available, so the TRBD2 call from TCRdb remains unchecked. This CDR3 has 14 residues. Germline CDR1 is SGHRS and CDR2 is YFSETQ. CDR3 in amino acids: CASSLVAGVDIQYF.

The chain joins TRBV7-6 to TRBJ1-2. The CDR3 totals 16 residues. The germline gives CDR1 SGHVS, CDR2 FNYEAQ. The CDR3 spells CASSLSFGDANYGYTF.

The chain is built from TRBV7-2 and TRBJ1-1; TCRdb's assignment of TRBD1 cannot be checked, as there is no DNA. The CDR3 has 14 amino acids. Germline V CDR1 and CDR2: SGHTA, FQGNSA. Here the CDR3 reads CASGVGGGNTEAFF. The full variable domain, completed using reference TRBV7-2 and TRBJ1-1, is GAGVSQSPSNKVTEKGKDVELRCDPISGHTALYWYRQSLGQGLEFLIYFQGNSAPDKSGLPSDRFSAERTGGSVSTLTIQRTQQEDSAVYLCASGVGGGNTEAFFGQGTRLTVV.

This chain uses TRBV4-1 with TRBJ1-6; the TRBD1 assignment by TCRdb is unverifiable without DNA. Per germline, CDR1 MGHRA and CDR2 YSYEKL. This CDR3 is 16 amino acids long. CDR3 in amino acids: CASSQAWDGMGSPLHF.

The V gene is TRBV7-2, the J gene TRBJ2-1; the D call of TRBD2 rests on TCRdb alone, since no DNA is present to check it. The CDR3 covers 15 residues. Germline V gene data show CDR1 as SGHTA and CDR2 as FQGNSA. CDR3 sequence: CASSLSGPKENEQFF.

The chain combines TRBV9 with TRBJ2-3; TCRdb's assignment of TRBD2 cannot be checked, as there is no DNA. CDR3 length: 16 residues. Germline V gene lookup returns CDR1 SGDLS and CDR2 YYNGEE. CDR3 region: CASSDSSGSITDTQYF.

The V call is TRBV29-1, the J call TRBJ2-4; TCRdb calls TRBD1, which cannot be checked without DNA. CDR1 is SQVTM and CDR2 is ANQGSEA in the germline V gene. The CDR3 extends over 11 amino acids. This CDR3 reads CSVRQGEPQYF.

This sequence joins TRBV24-1 and TRBJ1-5; TCRdb outputs TRBD1, but without DNA this stays unchecked. The CDR3 loop spans 13 amino acids. Germline CDR1 reads KGHDR; CDR2 reads SFDVKD. CDR3 sequence: CATSDWGDQPQHF.

The chain joins TRBV2 to TRBJ2-3; there is no DNA to check the TCRdb D call of TRBD2. The CDR3 runs to 14 residues. The germline V gene encodes CDR1 SNHLY and CDR2 FYNNEI. CDR3 sequence reads: CASSARRAGDTQYF.

The rearrangement joins TRBV4-1 to TRBJ2-7; TCRdb reports TRBD2, a call that lacks DNA to check it against. This CDR3 is 18 amino acids long. Looked up from germline, CDR1 is MGHRA and CDR2 is YSYEKL. CDR3 protein: CASSQGKARLGETGEQYF.